Listed here is a single T cell receptor (beta chain). Its antigen is not identified. Per the germline V gene, CDR1 is MDHEN and CDR2 is SYDVKM. With V trimmed by 2 bases and J by 8 bases, 10 bases remained unmatched. This CDR3 contains 16 residues. Libraries were prepared by immunoSEQ multiplex PCR; TCRdb keeps only in-frame clonotypes and omits some of them. Of 60,000 to 75,000 clones listed, about 89% are singletons. This entry comes from a study of graft-versus-host responses after intestinal transplantation. Study-wide context: In this cohort, recipients had multivisceral, liver-intestinal, or isolated intestinal transplants. General study points: There were GvH clones found in recipient marrow, and some of them appeared first in ileum or blood.

Sequencing was performed on unstimulated CD8+ T cells sorted from spleen or lymph node cells, taken before intestinal transplant. V is TRBV28 and J is TRBJ1-4, with 8 bases matching TRBD1. This receptor was taken from a human donor who received an intestinal transplant. The CDR3 nucleotides read TGTGCCAGCAGTTTACGGACAGGGCCCGACGAAGAAAAACTGTTTTTT. Amino acid sequence: CASSLRTGPDEEKLFF.